This T cell receptor (beta chain) was sequenced in a study of T-cell memory formation after mild COVID-19. In germline, CDR1 is SNHLY, CDR2 FYNNEI. V trimming: 4 bases; J trimming: 6 bases; junction bases outside the gene matches: 6. CDR3 size: 15 residues. The study's findings and limits: The appearance of some responding clones in pre-infection memory suggested that cross-reactive memory joined.

Each CDR3 protein is one row after TCRdb ran MiXCR on the 5' RACE reads. The sample contains 200,000 to 250,000 distinct CDR3 sequences, about 15% of which appear only once. This clonotype came up a few times. What it binds is unknown. Sequenced input: PBMCs or a T cell subset sorted from them (not recorded which). This chain links TRBV2 with TRBJ2-4, with 10 bases aligning to TRBD1. This sequence originates from a man aged 18 to 29 who had mild COVID-19 (a few samples of this study predate the infection). Cell type and time point are not known. CDR3 DNA sequence: TGTGCCAGCAGTGGACAGGGGGCAGTGCGAAACATTCAGTACTTC. Amino acids: CASSGQGAVRNIQYF.